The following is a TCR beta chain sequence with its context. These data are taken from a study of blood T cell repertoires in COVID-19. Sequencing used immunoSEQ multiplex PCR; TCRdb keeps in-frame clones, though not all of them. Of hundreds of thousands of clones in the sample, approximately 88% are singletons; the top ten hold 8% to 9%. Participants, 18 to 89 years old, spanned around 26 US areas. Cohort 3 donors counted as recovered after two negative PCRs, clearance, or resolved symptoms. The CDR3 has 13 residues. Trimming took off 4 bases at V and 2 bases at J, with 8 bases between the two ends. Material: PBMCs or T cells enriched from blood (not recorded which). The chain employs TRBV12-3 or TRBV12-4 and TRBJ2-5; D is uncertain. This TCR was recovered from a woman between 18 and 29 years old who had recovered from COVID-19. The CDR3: CASSYHTQETQYF. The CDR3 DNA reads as TGTGCCAGCAGTTATCATACTCAAGAGACCCAGTACTTC.